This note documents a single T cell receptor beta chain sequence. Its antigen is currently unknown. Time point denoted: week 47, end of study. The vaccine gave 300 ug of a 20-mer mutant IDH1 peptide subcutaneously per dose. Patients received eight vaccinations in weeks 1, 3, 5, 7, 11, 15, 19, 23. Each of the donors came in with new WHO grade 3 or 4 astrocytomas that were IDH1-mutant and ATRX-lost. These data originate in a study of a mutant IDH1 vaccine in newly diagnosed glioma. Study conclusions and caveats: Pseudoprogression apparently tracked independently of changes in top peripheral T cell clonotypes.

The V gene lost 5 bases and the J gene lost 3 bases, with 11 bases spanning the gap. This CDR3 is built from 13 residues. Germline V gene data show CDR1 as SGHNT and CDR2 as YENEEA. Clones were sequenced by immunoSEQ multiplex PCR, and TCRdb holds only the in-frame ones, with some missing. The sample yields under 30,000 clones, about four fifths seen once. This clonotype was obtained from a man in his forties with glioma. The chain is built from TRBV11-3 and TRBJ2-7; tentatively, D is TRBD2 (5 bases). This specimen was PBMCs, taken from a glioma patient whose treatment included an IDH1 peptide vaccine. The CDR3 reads CASSQRGNYEQYF. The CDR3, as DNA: TGTGCCAGCAGCCAGCGAGGGAACTACGAGCAGTACTTC.